This TCR beta chain came from a study of blood T cells in healthy people across ages. Study-level results: Both higher diversity and more naive CD4+ cells marked long-lived donors when set against aged donors.

V shed 6 bases and J 7 bases; nucleotides not matched to a gene: 12. The CDR3 loop spans 15 amino acids. A J-beta primer mix and a sample-barcoded 5' primer were used in a second PCR of about 7 to 12 cycles. MiXCR was run by TCRdb on the 5' RACE reads, yielding one entry per CDR3 protein. The sample has 760,000 or so distinct CDR3 sequences, about 25% seen once. Note on this clonotype: Its antigen is not identified.

These data are also associated with another study on T cells of mothers and their children.

This TCR came from a boy between 10 and 17 years old in good health. The specimen sequenced was blood. The chain joins TRBV12-3 or TRBV12-4 to TRBJ2-7; 10 nucleotides align to TRBD2. Here the CDR3 reads CASSLGVAGGWEQYF. CDR3 coding DNA: TGTGCCAGCAGCCTGGGCGTAGCGGGAGGTTGGGAGCAGTACTTC.